These 21 T cell receptor beta chains were all obtained from the same sample, sequenced in a study of cytomegalovirus exposure and HLA in healthy donors. The primer mix had 60 Vbeta and 13 Jbeta primers. Measured with immunoSEQ multiplex PCR; TCRdb has only the in-frame clones, and not every one. This sample yields tens of thousands of clones, of which over 70% are seen a single time; approximately 1.1% belongs to the top ten. Sequencing used PBMCs. Receptors originate from a male donor in good health and CMV-seronegative.

This chain joins TRBV6-1 and TRBJ2-3; TRBD1 agrees at 8 bases. The ends lost 7 bases at V and 3 bases at J; junction bases unmatched: 6. Germline-derived CDR1 and CDR2 are MNHNS and SASEGT. The CDR3 runs to 14 residues. CDR3 protein: CASTTGGFTDTQYF. CDR3 nucleotides: TGTGCCAGCACAACAGGGGGATTTACAGATACGCAGTATTTT.

The gene calls are TRBV7-9 and TRBJ2-6; tentative D call: TRBD1 (6 bases). The ends were cut back, 5 bases at V and 2 bases at J, with 10 bases in the middle. The CDR3 has 15 amino acids. The germline V gene encodes CDR1 SEHNR and CDR2 FQNEAQ (reference sequence). CDR3 bases: TGTGCCAGCAGCAGGGACATTGCTGGGGCCAACGTCCTGACTTTC. This encodes CASSRDIAGANVLTF. Full variable domain (rest looked up from reference TRBV7-9 and TRBJ2-6): DTGVSQNPRHKITKRGQNVTFRCDPISEHNRLYWYRQTLGQGPEFLTYFQNEAQLEKSRLLSDRFSAERPKGSFSTLEIQRTEQGDSAMYLCASSRDIAGANVLTFGAGSRLTVL.

This clone was detected only a few times. V usage is TRBV5-1 and J usage is TRBJ1-2; D call uncertain. Trimming cost V 0 bases and J 6 bases, with 15 bases left between them. The CDR3 covers 15 residues. Germline V gene data show CDR1 as SGHRS and CDR2 as YFSETQ. The CDR3 DNA sequence: TGCGCCAGCAGCTTGGCCGGAGGAAGGCTAGATGGCTACACCTTC. This encodes CASSLAGGRLDGYTF.

The V call is TRBV9, the J call TRBJ1-3; TRBD1 is a possible D gene (6 bases). V lost 4 bases to trimming and J lost 4 bases, with 15 bases between them. This CDR3 comprises 15 residues. Per germline, CDR1 SGDLS and CDR2 YYNGEE. The CDR3 DNA reads as TGTGCCAGCAGCCTTAGTGCAGGGGAGGGAAACACCATATATTTT. Encoded protein: CASSLSAGEGNTIYF.

The chain links TRBV6-6 to TRBJ1-1; tentative D call: TRBD1 (6 bases). The CDR3 length is 15 residues. Germline V gene lookup returns CDR1 MNHNY and CDR2 SVGAGI (reference sequence). V was trimmed by 6 bases and J by 6 bases, leaving 20 bases between them. The CDR3 bases are TGTGCCAGCAGCCCCGAAGGCAGGGGAATTGCTGAAGCTTTCTTT. Its protein is CASSPEGRGIAEAFF.

This chain uses TRBV29-1 with TRBJ2-7; perhaps TRBD2 as D (7 bases). Germline CDR1 and CDR2: SQVTM and ANQGSEA. The CDR3 is made up of 13 amino acids. V was pared by 7 bases and J by 3 bases, with 16 bases between. The CDR3 loop reads CSARGGALYEQYF. The CDR3 coding sequence is TGCAGCGCCAGAGGGGGGGCCCTCTACGAGCAGTACTTC.

The chain employs TRBV4-2 and TRBJ2-3; D is possibly TRBD2 (7 bases). CDR1 and CDR2 from the germline V gene are LGHNA and YNFKEQ. The CDR3 length is 14 residues. V shed 1 base and J shed 4 bases, with 9 bases lying between them. The CDR3 protein is CASSQGGGADTQYF. CDR3 nucleotide sequence: TGTGCCAGCAGCCAAGGAGGGGGGGCAGATACGCAGTATTTT.

The chain has TRBV4-1 and TRBJ1-2; D uncertain. Trimming left V 0 bases short and J 4 bases short, with 12 bases between. This CDR3 is built from 15 residues. Germline V lookup: CDR1 MGHRA, CDR2 YSYEKL. This CDR3 is CASSQDRQTSYGYTF. CDR3 bases: TGCGCCAGCAGCCAAGATAGGCAGACTTCCTATGGCTACACCTTC.

The chain joins TRBV5-6 to TRBJ2-3; TRBD1 matches at 7 bases. Per germline, CDR1 SGHDT and CDR2 YYEEEE. V trimming: 4 bases; J trimming: 5 bases; junction bases outside the gene matches: 10. The CDR3 is 15 amino acids. The CDR3 spells CASSTGTGAVDTQYF. CDR3 nucleotide sequence: TGTGCCAGCAGCACGGGTACAGGGGCGGTAGATACGCAGTATTTT. The whole variable domain, filled in from reference TRBV5-6 and TRBJ2-3, reads DAGVTQSPTHLIKTRGQQVTLRCSPKSGHDTVSWYQQALGQGPQFIFQYYEEEERQRGNFPDRFSGHQFPNYSSELNVNALLLGDSALYLCASSTGTGAVDTQYFGPGTRLTVL.

The chain carries TRBV14 and TRBJ2-1, with D tentatively TRBD2 (6 bases). The germline V gene has CDR1 SGHDN and CDR2 FVKESK. Trimming pared 4 bases from V and 8 bases from J, leaving 18 bases between. This CDR3 region has 15 residues. The chain's CDR3 is CASSPHGGRYDEQFF. Written as DNA, the CDR3 is TGTGCCAGCAGCCCCCATGGAGGGAGGTATGATGAGCAGTTCTTC. Based on the CDR3 plus reference TRBV14 and TRBJ2-1, the full variable domain is EAGVTQFPSHSVIEKGQTVTLRCDPISGHDNLYWYRRVMGKEIKFLLHFVKESKQDESGMPNNRFLAERTGGTYSTLKVQPAELEDSGVYFCASSPHGGRYDEQFFGPGTRLTVL.

V usage is TRBV5-1 and J usage is TRBJ2-3, with TRBD2 matching over 9 bases. The junction had 9 bases not matched to a gene; V was cut back by 4 bases and J by 6 bases. The CDR3 contains 15 residues. Germline-derived CDR1 and CDR2 are SGHRS and YFSETQ. The CDR3 protein is CASSPLLAGRDTQYF. The CDR3 DNA follows: TGCGCCAGCAGCCCCCTGCTAGCGGGGAGGGATACGCAGTATTTT.

This sequence joins TRBV7-8 and TRBJ2-7; unclear D gene. Per germline, CDR1 SGHVS and CDR2 FQNEAQ. V lost 4 bases, J lost 4 bases, and 8 bases lay in between. This CDR3 comprises 12 residues. The CDR3 coding sequence is TGTGCCAGCAGCTCACGGTCATACGAGCAGTACTTC. This sequence encodes CASSSRSYEQYF.

This rearrangement joins TRBV19 to TRBJ2-2; D possibly corresponds to TRBD2 (7 bases). V gave up 7 bases and J gave up 3 bases, with 21 bases separating them. Germline CDR1 LNHDA, CDR2 SQIVND (reference sequence). There are 17 residues in the CDR3. The CDR3 loop reads CASTSSAGAQDTGELFF. CDR3 nucleotide sequence: TGTGCCAGTACCTCATCCGCGGGGGCGCAGGACACCGGGGAGCTGTTTTTT.

The V gene is TRBV6-6, the J gene TRBJ2-6; maybe TRBD2 (6 bases). The germline CDR1 and CDR2 sequences are MNHNY and SVGAGI (reference sequence). V lost 0 bases and J lost 5, with 11 bases in between. The CDR3 covers 16 residues. The CDR3 DNA reads as TGTGCCAGCAGTTACTCAAACGGGGACTGGGCCAACGTCCTGACTTTC. Encoded protein: CASSYSNGDWANVLTF.

The rearrangement joins TRBV5-1 to TRBJ2-7, with D unclear. The ends were cut back, 0 bases at V and 5 bases at J, with 6 bases in the middle. Germline assignment: CDR1 SGHRS and CDR2 YFSETQ. The CDR3 extends over 12 amino acids. CDR3 in DNA: TGCGCCAGCAGCTTGGCTCCTAACGAGCAGTACTTC. It encodes CASSLAPNEQYF.

The chain employs TRBV5-6 and TRBJ1-1; 12 bases line up with TRBD1. V was clipped by 4 bases and J by 6 bases; unmatched bases: 7. Germline values: CDR1 SGHDT, CDR2 YYEEEE. The CDR3 is 15 residues long. CDR3 protein: CASSRDRGLVAEAFF. DNA for the CDR3: TGTGCCAGCAGCCGGGACAGGGGGCTCGTTGCTGAAGCTTTCTTT.

The J gene is TRBJ2-2, the V gene TRBV5-1; 9 positions match TRBD1. The CDR3 runs to 15 residues. The V gene's germline CDR1 is SGHRS and CDR2 YFSETQ. Germline trimming cut 4 bases from V and 4 bases from J; bases unmatched to any gene: 5. This chain's CDR3 is CASSRGQGSTGELFF. The DNA for the CDR3 is TGCGCCAGCAGCCGCGGACAGGGGAGCACCGGGGAGCTGTTTTTT. Using reference TRBV5-1 and TRBJ2-2 for the parts outside the CDR3, the full variable domain is KAGVTQTPRYLIKTRGQQVTLSCSPISGHRSVSWYQQTPGQGLQFLFEYFSETQRNKGNFPGRFSGRQFSNSRSEMNVSTLELGDSALYLCASSRGQGSTGELFFGEGSRLTVL.

This CDR3 is CASSEMVRGYGYTF. CDR3 bases: TGTGCCAGCAGTGAAATGGTCCGGGGTTATGGCTACACCTTC. The V gene is TRBV2, the J gene TRBJ1-2; no clear D gene. CDR1 SNHLY and CDR2 FYNNEI come from the germline V gene. This CDR3 has 14 residues. V was trimmed by 2 bases and J by 5 bases, leaving 12 bases between them.

The chain links TRBV7-9 to TRBJ1-3; D call uncertain. Trimming shortened V by 4 bases and J by 1 base, and 14 bases separated the two germline ends. CDR1 SEHNR and CDR2 FQNEAQ come from the germline V gene (reference sequence). This CDR3 contains 16 residues. CDR3 protein: CASSSSLGRSGNTIYF. For the CDR3, the DNA is TGTGCCAGCAGCTCCTCCCTGGGGAGGTCTGGAAACACCATATATTTT.

The chain combines TRBV19 with TRBJ2-1, with TRBD1 matching over 10 bases. CDR1 is LNHDA, CDR2 SQIVND, per germline (reference sequence). The V gene end was trimmed by 4 bases and the J gene end by 1 base; junction bases not matched to a gene: 1. The CDR3 runs 15 residues. The DNA of the CDR3 is TGTGCCAGTAGTAGGGGACAGGGGTCCTACAATGAGCAGTTCTTC. As protein: CASSRGQGSYNEQFF.

This clone was counted once. The CDR3 here is CASSPRQGSNEKLFF. In nucleotides, the CDR3 is TGTGCCAGCAGTCCCCGACAGGGCTCTAATGAAAAACTGTTTTTT. The chain is built from TRBV2 and TRBJ1-4; the match to TRBD1 covers 7 bases. Germline CDR1 and CDR2: SNHLY and FYNNEI. The CDR3 covers 15 residues. With V trimmed by 5 bases and J by 3 bases, 6 bases remained unmatched. The full variable domain, completed using reference TRBV2 and TRBJ1-4, is EPEVTQTPSHQVTQMGQEVILRCVPISNHLYFYWYRQILGQKVEFLVSFYNNEISEKSEIFDDQFSVERPDGSNFTLKIRSTKLEDSAMYFCASSPRQGSNEKLFFGSGTQLSVL.